Presented here are 30 T cell receptor beta chains from one specimen sequenced in a study of T cells after yellow fever vaccination (dated by TCRdb to between 2018 and 2021). Libraries were made using 5' RACE. TCRdb names Illumina HiSeq 2500 as the instrument used. Starting from the raw public reads, TCRdb applied fastp trimming at Q25, assembled clones with MiXCR and retained in-frame beta chains. Each CDR3 protein gets just one entry, which takes the most common genes and DNA from the rows behind it. The sample table holds 600,000 to 750,000 distinct CDR3 sequences, of which about 12% were seen once. The top ten constitute more than 12% of the sample. The treatment or condition tag for this specimen amounts to: live attenuated yellow fever vaccine strain. This specimen consisted of PBMCs, obtained on the day of the yellow fever booster vaccination. Receptors originate from a man younger than 45 who received the YFV17D yellow fever vaccine.

In this sample, this clonotype turned up a few times. The chain has TRBV12-3 or TRBV12-4 and TRBJ1-1; D is unclear. This CDR3 region has 12 residues. Trimming took off 5 bases at V and 1 base at J, with 5 bases between the two ends. The DNA for the CDR3 is TGTGCCAGCAGTGAAACGAACACTGAAGCTTTCTTT. Translated: CASSETNTEAFF.

The rearrangement links TRBV28 to TRBJ2-1; D call uncertain. The CDR3 covers 15 residues. V was cut by 6 bases and J by 9 bases, with 21 bases left in between. CDR1 is MDHEN and CDR2 is SYDVKM in the germline V gene. The CDR3 here is CASSTRRSPKGEQFF. The CDR3 DNA reads TGTGCCAGCAGCACACGCCGGAGCCCCAAGGGTGAGCAGTTCTTC.

This clonotype was seen more than once but under ten times. This rearrangement joins TRBV29-1 to TRBJ1-1; D is possibly TRBD1 (5 bases). Germline values: CDR1 SQVTM, CDR2 ANQGSEA. The CDR3 is 14 residues long. Trimming pared 6 bases from V and 7 bases from J, leaving 21 bases between. The CDR3 nucleotides are TGCAGCGTGGCCCACTTGCGGGGACCTTATGAAGCTTTCTTT. The encoded protein is CSVAHLRGPYEAFF.

V gene TRBV6-1 combines with J gene TRBJ1-2, with TRBD1 identical over 7 bases. J gave up 7 bases and V 6 bases, and 14 bases lay outside the gene matches. CDR1 is MNHNS, CDR2 SASEGT, per germline. This CDR3 spans 15 amino acids. DNA of the CDR3: TGTGCCAGCAGCACCCACCGGGACAGAGGAGTTGGCTACACCTTC. Translating gives CASSTHRDRGVGYTF.

This clonotype was seen only a few times. The V gene is TRBV7-3, the J gene TRBJ2-7; a weak D match, TRBD2 (5 bases). V lost 1 base and J lost 4, with 14 bases in between. Germline V gene sequence: CDR1 SGHTA, CDR2 FQGTGA. The CDR3 is made up of 15 amino acids. The CDR3 DNA reads as TGTGCCAGCAGCTTAAGGTATAAGCGGAATTACGAGCAGTACTTC. Protein: CASSLRYKRNYEQYF.

This clonotype has more than one count but fewer than ten. The chain couples TRBV6-2 or TRBV6-3 to TRBJ2-7; possible D gene TRBD1, 6 bases. CDR1 is MNHEY, CDR2 SVGEGT, per germline. V lost 8 bases and J lost 6, with 20 bases in between. CDR3 length equals 14 residues. DNA for the CDR3: TGTGCCAGCGCCTCGGGACACCAAACTGCCGAGCAGTACTTC. Translated: CASASGHQTAEQYF.

This chain joins TRBV20-1 and TRBJ2-4; 7 nucleotides match TRBD1. Per the germline V gene, CDR1 is DFQATT and CDR2 is SNEGSKA (reference sequence). The ends lost 6 bases at V and 1 base at J; junction bases unmatched: 9. The CDR3 runs 15 residues. In DNA form, the CDR3 reads TGCAGTGCGAAAACAGGGGTCGGGGCCAAAAACATTCAGTACTTC. Translated, it gives CSAKTGVGAKNIQYF.

This clonotype was seen repeatedly, ten times or more. The V call is TRBV7-9, the J call TRBJ1-1, with 8 nucleotides matching TRBD1. Germline V gene sequence: CDR1 SEHNR, CDR2 FQNEAQ (reference sequence). With V trimmed by 6 bases and J by 8 bases, 5 bases remained unmatched. The CDR3 has 12 amino acids. CDR3: CASSGQGVEAFF. The CDR3 nucleotides are TGTGCCAGCAGTGGACAGGGAGTGGAAGCTTTCTTT.

The J gene is TRBJ2-7, the V gene TRBV7-2, with D hard to call. V lost 2 bases to trimming and J lost 9 bases, with 11 bases between them. There are 12 residues in the CDR3. CDR1 and CDR2 (germline): SGHTA, FQGNSA. CDR3: CASSLQSVGQYF. DNA for the CDR3: TGTGCCAGCAGCTTACAATCCGTCGGGCAGTACTTC.

This rearrangement joins TRBV20-1 to TRBJ2-7; D may be TRBD1 (6 bases). The CDR3 is 13 residues long. Trimming stripped 5 bases from V and 2 bases from J, with 13 bases between. Germline loops: CDR1 DFQATT, CDR2 SNEGSKA (reference sequence). The DNA for the CDR3 is TGCAGTGCTTTGGACAGCCACCCCTACGAGCAGTACTTC. The encoded protein is CSALDSHPYEQYF.

This chain joins TRBV25-1 and TRBJ2-4; 7 bases line up with TRBD1. J lost 4 bases, V lost 2 bases, and 8 bases had no gene match. The germline CDR1 and CDR2 sequences are MGHDK and SYGVNS. The length of the CDR3 is 16 residues. The CDR3: CASSELGLQGKNIQYF. CDR3 sequence (DNA): TGTGCCAGCAGTGAACTCGGGCTACAGGGGAAAAACATTCAGTACTTC.

This rearrangement joins TRBV20-1 to TRBJ2-5; D is perhaps TRBD1 or TRBD2 (5 bases each). Per germline, CDR1 DFQATT and CDR2 SNEGSKA (reference sequence). The germline V and J ends were trimmed by 3 bases and 4 bases, with 12 bases remaining between them. The CDR3 has 13 residues. CDR3 protein: CSASIGGGETQYF. DNA for the CDR3: TGCAGTGCTAGTATAGGTGGGGGAGAGACCCAGTACTTC.

This clonotype has just a few counts. V and J are TRBV12-3 or TRBV12-4 and TRBJ2-7, with TRBD1 as a possible D gene (5 bases). The V end was cut by 6 bases, the J end by 3 bases, with 12 bases between. The CDR3 contains 13 residues. CDR3 DNA: TGTGCCAGCAGCCTCCACAGGAACTACGAGCAGTACTTC. Its translation: CASSLHRNYEQYF.

This clonotype was recorded a few times. The gene calls are TRBV6-1 and TRBJ1-4; no definite D call. The germline V gene encodes CDR1 MNHNS and CDR2 SASEGT. V lost 3 bases, J lost 3 bases, and 8 bases lay in between. The CDR3 runs to 14 residues. CDR3 residues: CASSDSGANEKLFF. CDR3 sequence (DNA): TGTGCCAGCAGTGATTCTGGGGCTAATGAAAAACTGTTTTTT.

V gene TRBV6-2 or TRBV6-3 combines with J gene TRBJ2-5; D is uncertain. The CDR3 runs 17 residues. Germline CDR1 and CDR2: MNHEY and SVGEGT. The germline V and J ends were trimmed by 3 bases and 3 bases, with 20 bases remaining between them. The CDR3 coding sequence is TGTGCCAGCAGTTATAGTGCGGCCGGAGAGTCCAAAGAGACCCAGTACTTC. Amino acid sequence: CASSYSAAGESKETQYF.

Ten or more counts support this clonotype. The J gene is TRBJ2-7, the V gene TRBV4-1; 9 nucleotides align to TRBD1. J lost 5 bases, V lost 3 bases, and 8 bases had no gene match. Per germline, CDR1 MGHRA and CDR2 YSYEKL. The CDR3 is 15 residues long. CDR3 sequence (DNA): TGCGCCAGCAGCCAGCTTGGGGACAGGGCCCACGAGCAGTACTTC. Amino acids: CASSQLGDRAHEQYF.

CDR3 residues: CASRGGQGSSYNEQFF. As DNA, the CDR3 is TGTGCCAGCAGGGGAGGGCAGGGAAGCTCCTACAATGAGCAGTTCTTC. The genes are TRBV7-9 and TRBJ2-1, with 7 bases identical to TRBD2. Germline loops: CDR1 SEHNR, CDR2 FQNEAQ (reference sequence). The J segment lost 0 bases and the V segment lost 6 bases, leaving 8 bases of the junction unmatched. The CDR3 is 16 amino acids.

V gene TRBV20-1 combines with J gene TRBJ2-5; 8 bases map to TRBD2. Germline CDR1 reads DFQATT; CDR2 reads SNEGSKA (reference sequence). Germline trimming cut 0 bases from V and 9 bases from J; bases unmatched to any gene: 9. This CDR3 has 14 amino acids. Here the CDR3 reads CSAREGVGGVAQYF. CDR3 sequence (DNA): TGCAGTGCTAGAGAGGGGGTCGGGGGGGTGGCCCAGTACTTC.

In its sample, this clonotype was seen a few times. The CDR3 here is CASSRTASQSGELFF. In DNA form, the CDR3 reads TGTGCCAGCAGCAGGACCGCTAGCCAGTCCGGGGAGCTGTTTTTT. V usage is TRBV7-3 and J usage is TRBJ2-2, with D possibly being TRBD2 (5 bases). The V gene's germline CDR1 is SGHTA and CDR2 FQGTGA. The V gene lost 5 bases and the J gene lost 6 bases, with 16 bases spanning the gap. This CDR3 comprises 15 residues.

This clonotype was recorded a few times. The chain joins TRBV27 to TRBJ2-2; TRBD1 aligns across 7 bases. Germline assignment: CDR1 MNHEY and CDR2 SMNVEV (reference sequence). Losses at the gene ends were 3 bases for V and 5 bases for J; bases not matched to a gene: 3. This CDR3 has 14 amino acids. CDR3 nucleotide sequence: TGTGCCAGCAGTTTCGGGACAGAGACCGGGGAGCTGTTTTTT. It specifies CASSFGTETGELFF.

The chain has TRBV10-1 and TRBJ1-4; TRBD1 matches 8 bases. CDR3 size: 16 residues. CDR1 is WNHNN, CDR2 SYGVQD, per germline (reference sequence). Trimming took 9 bases from V and 3 from J; bases not matched to a gene: 12. In DNA, the CDR3 is TGCGCCAGGTGGACAGGGCCACGTTGGGCTAATGAAAAACTGTTTTTT. This translates into CARWTGPRWANEKLFF.

The genes are TRBV5-1 and TRBJ2-1, with TRBD1 matching 7 bases. The CDR3 is 18 residues long. The trim removed 3 bases at V and 4 bases at J, leaving 16 bases unmatched. The germline V gene encodes CDR1 SGHRS and CDR2 YFSETQ. CDR3 coding DNA: TGCGCCAGCAGCTCGAACGTACTAAACTTCAGGGGGTACAATGAGCAGTTCTTC. This sequence encodes CASSSNVLNFRGYNEQFF. Filled out from reference TRBV5-1 and TRBJ2-1, the complete variable domain reads KAGVTQTPRYLIKTRGQQVTLSCSPISGHRSVSWYQQTPGQGLQFLFEYFSETQRNKGNFPGRFSGRQFSNSRSEMNVSTLELGDSALYLCASSSNVLNFRGYNEQFFGPGTRLTVL.

V gene TRBV12-3 or TRBV12-4 combines with J gene TRBJ1-2; D might be TRBD1 (6 bases). Trimming stripped 4 bases from V and 4 bases from J, with 16 bases between. The CDR3 has 15 residues. The CDR3 sequence is CASSSSHKGGYGYTF. As DNA, the CDR3 is TGTGCCAGCAGTTCATCTCATAAGGGGGGCTATGGCTACACCTTC.

This clonotype has at least ten counts. The chain has TRBV6-5 and TRBJ2-6, with a tentative D call TRBD2 (5 bases). Germline loops: CDR1 MNHEY, CDR2 SVGAGI. The CDR3 is made up of 16 amino acids. V shed 1 base and J shed 0 bases, with 7 bases lying between them. Written as DNA, the CDR3 is TGTGCCAGCAGTTACTGGGCGGGCTCTGGGGCCAACGTCCTGACTTTC. Its protein is CASSYWAGSGANVLTF.

This clonotype has more than one count but fewer than ten. This chain joins TRBV5-1 and TRBJ2-7; 13 bases line up with TRBD2. With V trimmed by 4 bases and J by 5 bases, 12 bases remained unmatched. The CDR3 runs 17 residues. Germline loops: CDR1 SGHRS, CDR2 YFSETQ. The CDR3 loop reads CASSLRTSGRNVDEQYF. The CDR3 DNA is TGCGCCAGCAGCCTTCGGACTAGCGGGAGAAATGTTGACGAGCAGTACTTC.

The chain combines TRBV20-1 with TRBJ2-3, with TRBD2 identical over 8 bases. CDR3 length: 17 amino acids. V lost 1 base, J lost 2 bases, and 11 bases stayed unmatched. In germline, CDR1 is DFQATT, CDR2 SNEGSKA (reference sequence). The CDR3 spells CSARGKASGHPTDTQYF. The CDR3, as DNA: TGCAGTGCTAGAGGTAAAGCTAGCGGGCATCCCACAGATACGCAGTATTTT.

This chain connects TRBV2 to TRBJ2-7; D is unresolved. This CDR3 region has 14 residues. The germline gives CDR1 SNHLY, CDR2 FYNNEI. Trimming removed 7 bases from V and 0 bases from J, with 13 bases in between. CDR3 DNA sequence: TGTGCCAGCAAAACAGACTCCCCCTCCTACGAGCAGTACTTC. Translating it yields CASKTDSPSYEQYF.

This clonotype was found a few times. The chain recombines TRBV7-8 with TRBJ2-7, with D unresolved. The length of the CDR3 is 15 residues. Germline assignment: CDR1 SGHVS and CDR2 FQNEAQ. The ends were cut back, 5 bases at V and 3 bases at J, with 17 bases in the middle. The CDR3 sequence: CASSSDGLSIYEQYF. In DNA, the CDR3 is TGTGCCAGCAGCAGTGACGGATTGTCGATCTACGAGCAGTACTTC. Combining the CDR3 with reference TRBV7-8 and TRBJ2-7 gives the whole variable domain GAGVSQSPRYKVAKRGQDVALRCDPISGHVSLFWYQQALGQGPEFLTYFQNEAQLDKSGLPSDRFFAERPEGSVSTLKIQRTQQEDSAVYLCASSSDGLSIYEQYFGPGTRLTVT.

Only a few counts were recorded for this clonotype. This chain uses TRBV27 with TRBJ2-1; TRBD2 aligns across 11 bases. This CDR3 has 16 residues. The junction had 7 bases not matched to a gene; V was cut back by 5 bases and J by 4 bases. Germline CDR1 reads MNHEY; CDR2 reads SMNVEV (reference sequence). The chain's CDR3 is CASSPLAGERYNEQFF. CDR3 bases: TGTGCCAGCAGTCCACTAGCGGGAGAGCGATACAATGAGCAGTTCTTC.

The gene calls are TRBV7-2 and TRBJ2-5; TRBD1 might be the D (5 bases). This CDR3 has 14 residues. The V end was cut by 6 bases, the J end by 6 bases, with 17 bases between. The germline V gene encodes CDR1 SGHTA and CDR2 FQGNSA. CDR3 coding DNA: TGTGCCAGCAGATCTCGAGGACAAGGCCAGACCCAGTACTTC. It is translated as CASRSRGQGQTQYF.